One sample yielded the 4 T cell receptor beta chains listed below, sequenced in a study of technical replicates of blood from a few donors. Profiled with immunoSEQ multiplex PCR; TCRdb holds only in-frame clones, not every one. Of tens of thousands of clones in the sample, about 94% were seen once. Sequencing was carried out using T cells isolated from PBMCs. The receptor set was obtained from a human donor in good health.

This chain connects TRBV28 to TRBJ2-7, with 9 nucleotides matching TRBD2. CDR1 and CDR2 (germline): MDHEN, SYDVKM. The trim removed 2 bases at V and 2 bases at J, leaving 4 bases unmatched. The CDR3 runs to 15 residues. CDR3 DNA: TGTGCCAGCAGTTTAAGATTAGCGGGAGCCTACGAGCAGTACTTC. It is translated as CASSLRLAGAYEQYF.

The V and J genes are TRBV5-4 and TRBJ1-2, with a weak D call TRBD1 (5 bases). V was cut by 3 bases and J by 5 bases, with 14 bases left in between. Germline V gene lookup returns CDR1 SGHNT and CDR2 YYREEE (reference sequence). The CDR3 runs 14 residues. The CDR3 coding sequence is TGTGCCAGCAGCTCGACGACAGAACGATATGGCTACACCTTC. It codes for CASSSTTERYGYTF.

The chain recombines TRBV7-2 with TRBJ1-1, with D uncertain. The CDR3 is 15 residues long. V lost 4 bases and J lost 0, with 12 bases in between. The germline CDR1 and CDR2 sequences are SGHTA and FQGNSA. CDR3 bases: TGTGCCAGCAGCTCTCCGACTGGAATGAACACTGAAGCTTTCTTT. Amino acid sequence: CASSSPTGMNTEAFF.

The V and J genes are TRBV4-1 and TRBJ2-7; tentative D call: TRBD1 (6 bases). CDR3 length: 13 amino acids. V was cut by 1 base and J by 3 bases, with 7 bases left in between. Germline lookup yields CDR1 MGHRA and CDR2 YSYEKL. The CDR3 is CASSQAQGYEQYF. The CDR3, as DNA: TGCGCCAGCAGCCAAGCACAGGGCTACGAGCAGTACTTC.